This T cell receptor beta chain was profiled in a study of T cells in Graves' hyperthyroidism and ophthalmopathy. With 4 bases clipped from V and 3 bases from J, the junction kept 3 bases outside the gene matches. The CDR3 loop spans 14 amino acids. CDR1 and CDR2 from the germline V gene are MDHEN and SYDVKM. 8.5 to 10 ml of fresh peripheral blood supplied the PBMCs. Amplification yielded TCR beta CDR3 regions, with RNA transcripts as the source. HTBI primers were employed in a first-round RT-PCR of the TCR CDR3. Each CDR3 protein is one row after TCRdb ran MiXCR on the multiplex PCR reads. The table shows about 640,000 distinct CDR3 sequences, with less than 25% occurring only once.

The receptor comes from a man aged 25 to 40 with Graves' ophthalmopathy. The chain uses TRBV28 and TRBJ1-2; 9 bases align to TRBD1. The sequenced sample consisted of blood. The CDR3: CASSSDRGYYGYTF. The CDR3 DNA follows: TGTGCCAGCAGTTCGGACAGGGGATACTATGGCTACACCTTC.